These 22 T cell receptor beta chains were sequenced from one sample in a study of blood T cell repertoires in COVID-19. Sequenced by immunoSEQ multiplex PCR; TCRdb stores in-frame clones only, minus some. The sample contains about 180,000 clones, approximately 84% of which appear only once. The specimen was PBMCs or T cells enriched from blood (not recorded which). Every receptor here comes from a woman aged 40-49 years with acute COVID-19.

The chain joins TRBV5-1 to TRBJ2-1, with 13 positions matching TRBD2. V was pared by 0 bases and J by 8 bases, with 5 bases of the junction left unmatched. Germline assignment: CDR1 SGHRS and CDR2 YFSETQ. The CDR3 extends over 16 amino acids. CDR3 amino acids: CASSLDGLAGVDEQFF. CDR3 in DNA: TGCGCCAGCAGCTTGGACGGACTAGCGGGAGTAGATGAGCAGTTCTTC.

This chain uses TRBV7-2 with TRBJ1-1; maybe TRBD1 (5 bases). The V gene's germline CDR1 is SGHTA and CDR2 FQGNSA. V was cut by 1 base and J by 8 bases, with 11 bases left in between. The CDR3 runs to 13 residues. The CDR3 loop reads CASSLVGGAEAFF. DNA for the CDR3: TGTGCCAGCAGCTTAGTAGGTGGGGCGGAAGCTTTCTTT.

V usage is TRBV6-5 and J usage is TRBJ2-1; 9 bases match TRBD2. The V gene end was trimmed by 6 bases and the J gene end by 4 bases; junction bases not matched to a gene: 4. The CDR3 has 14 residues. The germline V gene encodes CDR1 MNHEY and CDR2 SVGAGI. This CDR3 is CASRQLAGYNEQFF. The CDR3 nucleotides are TGTGCCAGCAGACAACTAGCGGGTTACAATGAGCAGTTCTTC.

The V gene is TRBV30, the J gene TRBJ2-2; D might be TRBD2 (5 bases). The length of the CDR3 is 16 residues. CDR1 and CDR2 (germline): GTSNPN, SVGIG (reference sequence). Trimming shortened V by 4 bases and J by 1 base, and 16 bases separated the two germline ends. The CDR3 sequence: CAWNAGETVNTGELFF. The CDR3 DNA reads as TGTGCCTGGAACGCCGGGGAGACGGTGAACACCGGGGAGCTGTTTTTT.

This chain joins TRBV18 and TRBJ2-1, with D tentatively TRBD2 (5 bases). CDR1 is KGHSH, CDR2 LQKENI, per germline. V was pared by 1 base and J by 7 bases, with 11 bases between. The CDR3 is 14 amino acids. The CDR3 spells CASSPQRPGNEQFF. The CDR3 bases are TGTGCCAGCTCACCACAGAGACCGGGGAATGAGCAGTTCTTC.

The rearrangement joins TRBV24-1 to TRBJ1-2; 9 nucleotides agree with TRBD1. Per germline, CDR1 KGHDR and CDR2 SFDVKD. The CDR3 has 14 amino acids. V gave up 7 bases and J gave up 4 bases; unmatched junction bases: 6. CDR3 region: CATSYGQGSYGYTF. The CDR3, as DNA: TGTGCCACCAGCTACGGACAGGGGAGCTATGGCTACACCTTC.

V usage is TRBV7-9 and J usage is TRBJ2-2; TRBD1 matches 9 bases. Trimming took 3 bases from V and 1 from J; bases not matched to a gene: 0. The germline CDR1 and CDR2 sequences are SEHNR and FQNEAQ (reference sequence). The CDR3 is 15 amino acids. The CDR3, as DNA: TGTGCCAGCAGCTTGGACAGGGGGAACACCGGGGAGCTGTTTTTT. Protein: CASSLDRGNTGELFF.

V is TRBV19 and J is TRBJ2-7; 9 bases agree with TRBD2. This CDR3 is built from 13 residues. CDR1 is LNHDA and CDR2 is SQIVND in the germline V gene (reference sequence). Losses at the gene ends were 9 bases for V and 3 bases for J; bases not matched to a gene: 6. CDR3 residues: CASSSGKVYEQYF. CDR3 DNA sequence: TGTGCCAGCTCTAGCGGGAAGGTCTACGAGCAGTACTTC.

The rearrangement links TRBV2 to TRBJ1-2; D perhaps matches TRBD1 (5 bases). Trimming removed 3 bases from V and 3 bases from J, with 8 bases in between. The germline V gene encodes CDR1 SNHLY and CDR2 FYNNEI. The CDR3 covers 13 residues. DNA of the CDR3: TGTGCCAGCAGTGACAGGGATCACTATGGCTACACCTTC. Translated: CASSDRDHYGYTF.

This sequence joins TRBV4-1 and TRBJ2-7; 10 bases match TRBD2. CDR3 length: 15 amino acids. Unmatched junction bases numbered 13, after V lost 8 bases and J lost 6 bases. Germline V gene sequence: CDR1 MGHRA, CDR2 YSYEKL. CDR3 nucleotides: TGCGCCAGCTCCCCTTCTAGCGGGAGAATGCTCGAGCAGTACTTC. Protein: CASSPSSGRMLEQYF.

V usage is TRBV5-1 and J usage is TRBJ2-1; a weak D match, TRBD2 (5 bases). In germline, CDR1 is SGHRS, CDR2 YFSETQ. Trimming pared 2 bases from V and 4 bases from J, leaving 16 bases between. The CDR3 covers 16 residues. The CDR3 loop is CASSFSDYRVYNEQFF. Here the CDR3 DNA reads TGCGCCAGCAGCTTCAGCGACTATCGAGTTTACAATGAGCAGTTCTTC.

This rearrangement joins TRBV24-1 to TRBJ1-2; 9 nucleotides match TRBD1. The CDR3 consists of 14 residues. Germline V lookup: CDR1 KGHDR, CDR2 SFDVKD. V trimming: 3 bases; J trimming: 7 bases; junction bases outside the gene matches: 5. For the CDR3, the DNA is TGTGCCACCAGTGATACGGGACAGGGATCTGGCTACACCTTC. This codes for CATSDTGQGSGYTF.

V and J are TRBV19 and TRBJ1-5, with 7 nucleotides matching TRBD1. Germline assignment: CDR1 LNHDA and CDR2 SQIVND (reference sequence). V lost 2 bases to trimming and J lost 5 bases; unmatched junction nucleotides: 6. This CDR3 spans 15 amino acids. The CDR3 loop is CASSIMTGMDQPQHF. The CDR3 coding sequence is TGTGCCAGTAGTATAATGACAGGGATGGATCAGCCCCAGCATTTT.

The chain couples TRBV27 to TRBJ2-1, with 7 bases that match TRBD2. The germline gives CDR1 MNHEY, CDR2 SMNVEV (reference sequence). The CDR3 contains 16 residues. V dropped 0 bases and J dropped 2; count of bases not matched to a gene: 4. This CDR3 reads CASSLSAGATYNEQFF. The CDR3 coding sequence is TGTGCCAGCAGTTTATCTGCGGGAGCCACCTACAATGAGCAGTTCTTC.

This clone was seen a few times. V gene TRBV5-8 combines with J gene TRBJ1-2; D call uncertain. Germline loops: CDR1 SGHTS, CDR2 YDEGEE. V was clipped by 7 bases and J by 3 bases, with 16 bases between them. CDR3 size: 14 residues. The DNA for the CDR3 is TGTGCCAGCGGTGACCCGGCGGTCCACTATGGCTACACCTTC. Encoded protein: CASGDPAVHYGYTF.

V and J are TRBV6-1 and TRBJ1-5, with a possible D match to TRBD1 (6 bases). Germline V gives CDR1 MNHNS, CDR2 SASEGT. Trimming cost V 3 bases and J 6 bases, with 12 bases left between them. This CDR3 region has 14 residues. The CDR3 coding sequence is TGTGCCAGCAGTGAGGGGGGGGGCGGTCAGCCCCAGCATTTT. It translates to CASSEGGGGQPQHF.

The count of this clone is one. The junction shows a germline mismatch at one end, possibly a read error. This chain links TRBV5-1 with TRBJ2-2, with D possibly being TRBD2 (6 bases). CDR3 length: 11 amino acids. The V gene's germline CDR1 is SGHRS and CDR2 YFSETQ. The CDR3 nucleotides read TGCGCCAGCAGCTTCGGGGGAGAGCGGTTTTTT. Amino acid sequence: CASSFGGERFF. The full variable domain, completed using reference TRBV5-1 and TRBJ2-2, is KAGVTQTPRYLIKTRGQQVTLSCSPISGHRSVSWYQQTPGQGLQFLFEYFSETQRNKGNFPGRFSGRQFSNSRSEMNVSTLELGDSALYLCASSFGGERFFGEGSRLTVL.

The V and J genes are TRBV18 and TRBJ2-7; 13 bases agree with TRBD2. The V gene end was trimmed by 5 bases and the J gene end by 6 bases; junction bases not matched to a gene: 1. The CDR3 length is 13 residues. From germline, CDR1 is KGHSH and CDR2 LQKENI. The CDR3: CASSGLAGVEQYF. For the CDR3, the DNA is TGTGCCAGCTCAGGACTAGCGGGAGTCGAGCAGTACTTC.

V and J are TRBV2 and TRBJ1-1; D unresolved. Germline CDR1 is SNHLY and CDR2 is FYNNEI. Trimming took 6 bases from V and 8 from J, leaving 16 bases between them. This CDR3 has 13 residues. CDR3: CASRRTTFGEAFF. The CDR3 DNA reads TGTGCCAGCAGAAGAACGACCTTCGGGGAAGCTTTCTTT.

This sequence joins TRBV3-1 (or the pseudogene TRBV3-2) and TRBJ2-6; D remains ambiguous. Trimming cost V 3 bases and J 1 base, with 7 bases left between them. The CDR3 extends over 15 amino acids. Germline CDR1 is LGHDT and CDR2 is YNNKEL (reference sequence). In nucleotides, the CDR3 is TGTGCCAGCAGCCAGGCAGCGTCTGGGGCCAACGTCCTGACTTTC. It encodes CASSQAASGANVLTF.

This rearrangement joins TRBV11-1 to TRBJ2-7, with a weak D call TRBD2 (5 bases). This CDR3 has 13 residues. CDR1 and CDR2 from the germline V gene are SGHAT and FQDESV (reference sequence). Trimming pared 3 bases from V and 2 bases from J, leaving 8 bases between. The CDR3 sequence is CASSFTGAYEQYF. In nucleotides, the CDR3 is TGTGCCAGCAGCTTCACCGGGGCCTACGAGCAGTACTTC.

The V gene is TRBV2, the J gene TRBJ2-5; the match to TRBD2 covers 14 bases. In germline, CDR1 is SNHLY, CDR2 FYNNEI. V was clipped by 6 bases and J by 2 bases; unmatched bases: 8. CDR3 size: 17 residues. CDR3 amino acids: CASRSTSGRVGQETQYF. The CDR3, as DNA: TGTGCCAGCAGGTCGACTAGCGGGAGGGTGGGACAAGAGACCCAGTACTTC.